What follows describes a single T cell receptor beta chain. Relative to the germline gene, one junction end is altered; a read error may explain this. Method: immunoSEQ multiplex PCR; TCRdb's copy keeps in-frame clones and lacks some. The sample has 70,000 to 90,000 clones, 85% to 95% seen once; the top ten hold around 0.75%. The data originate from a study of T cell changes during pregnancy in multiple sclerosis. The germline CDR1 and CDR2 sequences are SGHDT and YYEEEE. The CDR3 consists of 15 residues. The chain is built from TRBV5-6 and TRBJ2-3, with 7 bases that match TRBD2. This clonotype was sampled from a female donor in good health, enrolled as a control in a pregnancy study. Sequences were derived from peripheral blood, sampled in the second trimester of pregnancy. CDR3 nucleotide sequence: TGTGCCAGCAGATTGGGGACTAAGAGCACAGATACGCAGTATTTT. Translation: CASRLGTKSTDTQYF.